These 23 T cell receptor beta chains were sequenced from one sample in a study of blood T cell repertoires in COVID-19. Clones were read by immunoSEQ multiplex PCR, and TCRdb kept only the in-frame ones, dropping some. Of roughly 220,000 clones detected, 84% appear once; the ten largest clones hold around 2.7%. Sequenced material: peripheral blood. The origin of the receptors is a woman in her thirties who had recovered from COVID-19.

This clone was seen many times. This chain links TRBV12-5 with TRBJ2-5; 9 bases agree with TRBD2. The CDR3 sequence is 18 residues long. V lost 0 bases, J lost 1 base, and 9 bases stayed unmatched. The germline CDR1 and CDR2 sequences are LGHNT and FRNRAP. CDR3 nucleotides: TGTGCTAGTGGTTTGGTCGCCACTAGCGGGCCCCTCCAAGAGACCCAGTACTTC. Translated, it gives CASGLVATSGPLQETQYF.

V and J are TRBV27 and TRBJ1-5; the D gene is possibly TRBD1 (5 bases). The CDR3 loop spans 15 amino acids. Germline V gives CDR1 MNHEY, CDR2 SMNVEV (reference sequence). V shed 6 bases and J shed 5 bases, with 17 bases lying between them. CDR3 bases: TGTGCCAGCAGCTTAGGATCGGGGGTAGATCAGCCCCAGCATTTT. Residues: CASSLGSGVDQPQHF.

This clone was counted only a few times. The V gene is TRBV15, the J gene TRBJ1-5, with a possible D match to TRBD1 (6 bases). The CDR3 is made up of 14 amino acids. Trimming took 8 bases from V and 1 from J, leaving 12 bases between them. In germline, CDR1 is LNHNV, CDR2 YYDKDF (reference sequence). Here the CDR3 DNA reads TGTGCCACCCGAACAGGGAGCAGCAATCAGCCCCAGCATTTT. This codes for CATRTGSSNQPQHF.

This clone has just one count. The chain links TRBV30 to TRBJ2-6; D gene uncertain. Trimming shortened V by 6 bases and J by 0 bases, and 6 bases separated the two germline ends. The germline gives CDR1 GTSNPN, CDR2 SVGIG (reference sequence). The length of the CDR3 is 13 residues. The CDR3 reads CACPSSGANVLTF. Here the CDR3 DNA reads TGTGCCTGTCCCAGCTCTGGGGCCAACGTCCTGACTTTC.

The chain uses TRBV7-2 and TRBJ1-5; 7 bases are a match to TRBD1. CDR1 is SGHTA, CDR2 FQGNSA, per germline. The CDR3 spans 16 residues. After removal of 4 bases from V and 5 bases from J, the junction contained 11 bases not matched to a gene. CDR3: CASSSQGGLGYQPQHF. DNA for the CDR3: TGTGCCAGCAGCTCGCAGGGGGGCTTGGGTTATCAGCCCCAGCATTTT.

The chain uses TRBV5-1 and TRBJ2-2; TRBD1 agrees at 11 bases. CDR1 and CDR2 (germline): SGHRS, YFSETQ. The CDR3 has 16 residues. The trim removed 4 bases at V and 5 bases at J, leaving 7 bases unmatched. The DNA of the CDR3 is TGCGCCAGCAGCGCCCGGGACAGGGGGGCAACCGGGGAGCTGTTTTTT. This encodes CASSARDRGATGELFF.

The chain links TRBV27 to TRBJ2-3, with unresolved D. This CDR3 is built from 13 residues. Deletions cut 3 bases from V and 1 base from J, with 5 bases between. The V gene's germline CDR1 is MNHEY and CDR2 SMNVEV (reference sequence). The CDR3, as DNA: TGTGCCAGCAGTTTCCTCGGCACAGATACGCAGTATTTT. Amino acids: CASSFLGTDTQYF.

The gene calls are TRBV18 and TRBJ2-3; D unresolved. Germline CDR1 KGHSH, CDR2 LQKENI. V was shortened by 2 bases and J by 0 bases, with 15 bases between the two germline ends. The CDR3 extends over 17 amino acids. The CDR3 nucleotides read TGTGCCAGCTCACCAAGAGACATCCGCTTGAGCACAGATACGCAGTATTTT. It codes for CASSPRDIRLSTDTQYF.

This clone occurred a few times. The chain combines TRBV6-5 with TRBJ1-1, with 8 nucleotides matching TRBD1. Germline CDR1 MNHEY, CDR2 SVGAGI. J was trimmed by 7 bases and V by 5 bases; bases with no gene match: 6. The CDR3 has 13 residues. The CDR3 nucleotides are TGTGCCAGCAGTCACAGGGGGATAGATGAAGCTTTCTTT. Translating gives CASSHRGIDEAFF.

V and J are TRBV9 and TRBJ2-2; 8 bases map to TRBD1. The CDR3 is 16 amino acids. CDR1 SGDLS and CDR2 YYNGEE come from the germline V gene. Losses at the gene ends were 4 bases for V and 4 bases for J; bases not matched to a gene: 9. The DNA of the CDR3 is TGTGCCAGCAGCCCACAGGGGGTAGAAGGCACCGGGGAGCTGTTTTTT. Its protein product is CASSPQGVEGTGELFF.

The V call is TRBV19, the J call TRBJ2-2; maybe TRBD2 (5 bases). The CDR3 has 15 residues. CDR1 LNHDA and CDR2 SQIVND come from the germline V gene (reference sequence). Trimming cost V 5 bases and J 6 bases, with 16 bases left between them. The CDR3 is CASSRGLPAAGELFF. CDR3 sequence (DNA): TGTGCCAGTAGTCGAGGGTTACCTGCGGCCGGGGAGCTGTTTTTT.

The chain employs TRBV27 and TRBJ2-7; possibly TRBD1 for D (6 bases). In germline, CDR1 is MNHEY, CDR2 SMNVEV (reference sequence). With 4 bases removed from V and 1 base from J, the gap between germline ends came to 14 bases. There are 15 residues in the CDR3. CDR3 sequence reads: CASSYAGTPSYEQYF. The CDR3, as DNA: TGTGCCAGCAGTTACGCCGGGACACCATCCTACGAGCAGTACTTC.

This clone was detected once. The gene calls are TRBV30 and TRBJ1-1, with D tentatively TRBD1 (6 bases). CDR3 length: 13 residues. Germline CDR1 and CDR2: GTSNPN and SVGIG (reference sequence). V was shortened by 3 bases and J by 5 bases, with 13 bases between the two germline ends. The CDR3 DNA follows: TGTGCCTGGAGGGTAGGGGGAATGACTGAAGCTTTCTTT. It encodes CAWRVGGMTEAFF.

The V call is TRBV25-1, the J call TRBJ2-3; TRBD2 is a possible D gene (5 bases). This CDR3 is built from 14 residues. Germline CDR1 is MGHDK and CDR2 is SYGVNS. Trimming cost V 4 bases and J 1 base, with 9 bases left between them. CDR3 nucleotides: TGTGCCAGCAGTGTCCAGGAGGGCACAGATACGCAGTATTTT. Its protein is CASSVQEGTDTQYF.

In regard to this clone: Other DNA sequences in the sample encode the same CDR3. V and J are TRBV4-2 and TRBJ1-4; TRBD1 matches 7 bases. This CDR3 spans 14 amino acids. V shed 1 base, J shed 8 bases, and the junction held 4 bases outside the gene matches. Germline V lookup: CDR1 LGHNA, CDR2 YNFKEQ. The CDR3 loop reads CASSQGQGDEKLFF. CDR3 DNA sequence: TGTGCCAGCAGCCAAGGGCAGGGGGACGAAAAACTGTTTTTT.

V gene TRBV10-3 combines with J gene TRBJ2-5, with TRBD1 matching 7 bases. The junction had 6 bases not matched to a gene; V was cut back by 0 bases and J by 5 bases. This CDR3 region has 15 residues. Looked up from germline, CDR1 is ENHRY and CDR2 is SYGVKD. The CDR3 nucleotides are TGTGCCATCAGTGAGTCTAGGGGGCGCGGGGAGACCCAGTACTTC. Translating it yields CAISESRGRGETQYF.

The chain uses TRBV2 and TRBJ2-1, with a tentative D call TRBD2 (7 bases). V was trimmed by 3 bases and J by 15 bases, leaving 12 bases between them. The CDR3 covers 11 residues. CDR1 is SNHLY, CDR2 FYNNEI, per germline. CDR3 amino acids: CASSEGGLPFF. The CDR3 DNA sequence: TGTGCCAGCAGTGAGGGGGGGCTCCCGTTCTTC.

The chain joins TRBV5-1 to TRBJ1-1; no clear D gene. The CDR3 has 15 amino acids. Per the germline V gene, CDR1 is SGHRS and CDR2 is YFSETQ. V was clipped by 0 bases and J by 1 base, with 10 bases between them. This CDR3 reads CASSLVGGKNTEAFF. CDR3 in DNA: TGCGCCAGCAGCTTGGTAGGCGGTAAGAACACTGAAGCTTTCTTT.

J is TRBJ2-5 and V is TRBV3-1 (or the pseudogene TRBV3-2); perhaps TRBD2 as D (5 bases). Deletions cut 0 bases from V and 0 bases from J, with 11 bases between. CDR1 and CDR2 from the germline V gene are LGHDT and YNNKEL (reference sequence). The CDR3 contains 16 residues. The CDR3 DNA sequence: TGTGCCAGCAGCCAAGAAAACAGCGGATACCAAGAGACCCAGTACTTC. This gives the protein CASSQENSGYQETQYF.

The chain combines TRBV24-1 with TRBJ2-5, with D unresolved. Germline-derived CDR1 and CDR2 are KGHDR and SFDVKD. V gave up 5 bases and J gave up 2 bases, with 5 bases separating them. The CDR3 runs 12 residues. CDR3 DNA: TGTGCCACCAGTGCCGGGCAAGAGACCCAGTACTTC. Translation: CATSAGQETQYF.

The chain couples TRBV7-2 to TRBJ1-1; 8 bases agree with TRBD1. The V gene's germline CDR1 is SGHTA and CDR2 FQGNSA. Germline trimming cut 4 bases from V and 1 base from J; bases unmatched to any gene: 2. CDR3 length: 14 amino acids. The DNA for the CDR3 is TGTGCCAGCAGCTGGACAGGGCGGAACACTGAAGCTTTCTTT. Protein: CASSWTGRNTEAFF.

V is TRBV19 and J is TRBJ1-1; D uncertain. The germline V gene has CDR1 LNHDA and CDR2 SQIVND (reference sequence). Trimming removed 2 bases from V and 2 bases from J, with 9 bases in between. CDR3 size: 14 residues. CDR3 in amino acids: CASSIQTDNTEAFF. Written as DNA, the CDR3 is TGTGCCAGTAGTATACAAACAGACAACACTGAAGCTTTCTTT. The full variable domain, its missing parts supplied by reference TRBV19 and TRBJ1-1, is DGGITQSPKYLFRKEGQNVTLSCEQNLNHDAMYWYRQDPGQGLRLIYYSQIVNDFQKGDIAEGYSVSREKKESFPLTVTSAQKNPTAFYLCASSIQTDNTEAFFGQGTRLTVV.

V gene TRBV11-1 combines with J gene TRBJ2-5; no firm D call. The V and J ends lost 1 base and 5 bases respectively, with 8 bases between them. Germline-derived CDR1 and CDR2 are SGHAT and FQDESV (reference sequence). This CDR3 is 13 amino acids long. CDR3 sequence reads: CASSLGGYETQYF. Written as DNA, the CDR3 is TGTGCCAGCAGCTTAGGAGGTTACGAGACCCAGTACTTC.